The text below deals with one TCR beta chain. The antigen this receptor binds is unknown. Within one base of it there is no much larger clone, and no base qualities were kept. The CDR3 spans 15 residues, from the cysteine through the phenylalanine. Here the CDR3 DNA is all that survives: 45 bases in frame from base 1. V is reduced by 1 base and J by 3 bases, leaving a spacing of 10 bases between them. Looking up the germline V gene yields CDR1 SGDLS and CDR2 YYNGEE. These data originate in a study of PD-1 blockade in classical Hodgkin lymphoma (dated by TCRdb to 2018 to 2020). Context from the whole study: A peripheral blood immune signature of response to PD-1 blockade in classical Hodgkin lymphoma was defined using TCR beta sequencing and CyTOF. What the authors observed across the whole study: Baseline TCR diversity was reported to be lower in newly diagnosed patients than in healthy donors, and even lower in relapsed/refractory patients. The study was restricted to a single clinical trial cohort, and the causes of repertoire differences, possibly disease activity or prior therapy, were left undefined.

Genomic DNA was extracted with the Qiagen DNeasy kit from unsorted PBMCs and from negatively selected CD4+ and CD8+ fractions. TCR beta CDR3 regions were subjected to amplification by immunoSEQ multiplex PCR with primers that anneal to V and J segments. A synthetic immune receptor repertoire was used to minimize amplification bias, and remaining bias was computationally removed after sequencing. As for the original processing: Custom Python scripts were used to quantify repertoire diversity as the Shannon entropy index. The unsorted, CD4+ and CD8+ repertoires were each analyzed separately, with the exception of combined analyses, where CD4+ and CD8+ sequences were merged in silico. Entries here come from immuneACCESS through TCRdb and include only in-frame sequences with V and J called. Some clones fail to appear in such tables; in the studies checked, an unresolved V gene covers under half of the shortfall, and the cause of the remainder is unknown. The V and J calls and clone size come from that table; D and trimming were worked out from the DNA. The sample contains some 23,000 clones, roughly 94% of them found a single time. The top ten clonotypes cover 3% to 4% of the sample.

The sample's time point label, decoded: newly diagnosed, previously untreated cHL patient sample. As a comparison group for the relapsed/refractory trial patients, PBMCs were sequenced from patients with newly diagnosed, previously untreated classical Hodgkin lymphoma. Peripheral blood was collected in 8 mL Vacutainer Cell Preparation Tubes, from which PBMCs were isolated by centrifugation and then cryopreserved. Recombination linked TRBV9 to TRBJ2-2; the D gene cannot be named for sure. The clonotype comes from a human donor with classical Hodgkin lymphoma. The specimen sequenced was peripheral blood mononuclear cells (PBMCs). The CDR3: CASSVSWAYTGELFF. The base sequence is TGTGCCAGCAGCGTAAGCTGGGCCTACACCGGGGAGCTGTTTTTT.